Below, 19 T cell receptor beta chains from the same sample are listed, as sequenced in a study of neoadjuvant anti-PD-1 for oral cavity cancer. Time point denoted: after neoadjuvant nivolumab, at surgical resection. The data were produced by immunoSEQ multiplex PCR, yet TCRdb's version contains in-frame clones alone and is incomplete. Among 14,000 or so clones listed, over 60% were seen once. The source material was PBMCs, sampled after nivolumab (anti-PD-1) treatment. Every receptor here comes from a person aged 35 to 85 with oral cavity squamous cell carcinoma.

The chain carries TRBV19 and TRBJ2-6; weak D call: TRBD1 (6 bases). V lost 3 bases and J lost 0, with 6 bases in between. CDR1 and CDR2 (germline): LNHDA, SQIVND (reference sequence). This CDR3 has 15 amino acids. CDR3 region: CASSMGASGANVLTF. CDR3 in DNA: TGTGCCAGTAGTATGGGGGCCTCTGGGGCCAACGTCCTGACTTTC.

The CDR3 loop is CASSEANSGTGYEQYF. In DNA, the CDR3 is TGTGCCAGCAGTGAAGCAAATTCCGGGACAGGGTACGAGCAGTACTTC. This chain uses TRBV2 with TRBJ2-7; 9 bases match TRBD1. V shed 0 bases, J shed 4 bases, and the junction held 7 bases outside the gene matches. CDR1 and CDR2 (germline): SNHLY, FYNNEI. The CDR3 has 16 residues. Full variable domain (rest looked up from reference TRBV2 and TRBJ2-7): EPEVTQTPSHQVTQMGQEVILRCVPISNHLYFYWYRQILGQKVEFLVSFYNNEISEKSEIFDDQFSVERPDGSNFTLKIRSTKLEDSAMYFCASSEANSGTGYEQYFGPGTRLTVT.

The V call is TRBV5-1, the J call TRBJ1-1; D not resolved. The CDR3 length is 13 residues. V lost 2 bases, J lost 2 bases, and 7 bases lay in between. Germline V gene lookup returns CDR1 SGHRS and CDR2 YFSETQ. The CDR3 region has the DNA TGCGCCAGCAGCTTTATACCTAACACTGAAGCTTTCTTT. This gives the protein CASSFIPNTEAFF.

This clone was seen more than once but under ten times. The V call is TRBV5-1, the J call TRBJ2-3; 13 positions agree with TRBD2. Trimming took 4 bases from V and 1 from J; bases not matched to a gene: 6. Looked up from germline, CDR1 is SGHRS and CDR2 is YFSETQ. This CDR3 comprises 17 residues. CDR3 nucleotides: TGCGCCAGCAGCCCCGGACTAGCGGGGGATGGCACAGATACGCAGTATTTT. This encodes CASSPGLAGDGTDTQYF.

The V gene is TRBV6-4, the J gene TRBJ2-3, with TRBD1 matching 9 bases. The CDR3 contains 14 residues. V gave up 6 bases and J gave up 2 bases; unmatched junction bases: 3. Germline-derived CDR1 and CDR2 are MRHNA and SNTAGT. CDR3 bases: TGTGCCAGCAGGGGACAGGGTGACACAGATACGCAGTATTTT. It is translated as CASRGQGDTDTQYF.

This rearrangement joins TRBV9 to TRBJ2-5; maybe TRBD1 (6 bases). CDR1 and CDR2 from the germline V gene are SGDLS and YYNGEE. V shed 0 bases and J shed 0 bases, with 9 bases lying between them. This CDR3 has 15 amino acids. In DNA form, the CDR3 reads TGTGCCAGCAGCGTAGGGGGACACAACCAAGAGACCCAGTACTTC. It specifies CASSVGGHNQETQYF.

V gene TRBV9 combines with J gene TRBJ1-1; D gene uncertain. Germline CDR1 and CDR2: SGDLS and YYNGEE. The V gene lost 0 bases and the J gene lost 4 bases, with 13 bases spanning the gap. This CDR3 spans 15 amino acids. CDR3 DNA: TGTGCCAGCAGCGTAGACCGGAGCCGTCCCACTGAAGCTTTCTTT. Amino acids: CASSVDRSRPTEAFF.

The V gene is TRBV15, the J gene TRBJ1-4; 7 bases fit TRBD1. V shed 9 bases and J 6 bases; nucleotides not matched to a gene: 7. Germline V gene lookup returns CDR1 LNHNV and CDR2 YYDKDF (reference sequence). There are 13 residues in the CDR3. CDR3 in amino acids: CATADRAYEKLFF. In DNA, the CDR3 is TGTGCCACTGCCGACAGGGCTTATGAAAAACTGTTTTTT.

The CDR3: CATRKGGAADTQYF. The DNA of the CDR3 is TGTGCCACCAGAAAGGGAGGGGCGGCAGATACGCAGTATTTT. This chain uses TRBV15 with TRBJ2-3; 7 nucleotides line up with TRBD2. Unmatched junction bases numbered 7, after V lost 6 bases and J lost 4 bases. Germline CDR1 is LNHNV and CDR2 is YYDKDF (reference sequence). CDR3 length equals 14 residues.

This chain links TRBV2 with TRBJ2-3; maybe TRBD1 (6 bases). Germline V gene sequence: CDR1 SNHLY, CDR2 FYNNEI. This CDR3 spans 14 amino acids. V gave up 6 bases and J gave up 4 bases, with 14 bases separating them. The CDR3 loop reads CASRDGGAADTQYF. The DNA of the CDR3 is TGTGCCAGCAGGGATGGGGGCGCGGCAGATACGCAGTATTTT.

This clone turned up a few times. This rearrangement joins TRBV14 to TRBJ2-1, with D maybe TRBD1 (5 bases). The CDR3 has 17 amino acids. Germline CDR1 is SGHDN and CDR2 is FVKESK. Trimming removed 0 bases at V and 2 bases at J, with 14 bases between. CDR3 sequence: CASSQEYWTTTYNEQFF. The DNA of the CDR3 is TGTGCCAGCAGCCAAGAATATTGGACAACGACCTACAATGAGCAGTTCTTC.

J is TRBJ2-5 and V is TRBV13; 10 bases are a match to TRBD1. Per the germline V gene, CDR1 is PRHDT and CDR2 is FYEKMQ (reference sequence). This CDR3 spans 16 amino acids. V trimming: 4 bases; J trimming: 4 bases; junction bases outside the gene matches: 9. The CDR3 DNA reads TGTGCCAGCAGCTCGGAACCGGGACAGGGGACAGAGACCCAGTACTTC. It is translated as CASSSEPGQGTETQYF.

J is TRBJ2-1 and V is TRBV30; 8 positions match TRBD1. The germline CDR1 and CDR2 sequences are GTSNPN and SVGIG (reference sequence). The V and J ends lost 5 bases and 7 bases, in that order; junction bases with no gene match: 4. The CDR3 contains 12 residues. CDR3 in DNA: TGTGCCTGGTCCAGGGGGCTAAATGAGCAGTTCTTC. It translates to CAWSRGLNEQFF.

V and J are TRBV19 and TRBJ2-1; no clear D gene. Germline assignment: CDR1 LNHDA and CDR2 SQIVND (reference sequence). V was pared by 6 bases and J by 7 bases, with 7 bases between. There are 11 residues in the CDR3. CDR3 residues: CASRVENEQFF. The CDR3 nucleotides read TGTGCCAGTAGGGTGGAAAATGAGCAGTTCTTC.

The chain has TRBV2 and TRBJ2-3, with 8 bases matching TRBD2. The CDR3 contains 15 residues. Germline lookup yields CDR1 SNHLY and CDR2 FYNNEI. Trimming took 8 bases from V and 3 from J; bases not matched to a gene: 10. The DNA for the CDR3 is TGTGCCAGCCTTGTAGCGGGACTGAGTACAGATACGCAGTATTTT. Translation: CASLVAGLSTDTQYF.

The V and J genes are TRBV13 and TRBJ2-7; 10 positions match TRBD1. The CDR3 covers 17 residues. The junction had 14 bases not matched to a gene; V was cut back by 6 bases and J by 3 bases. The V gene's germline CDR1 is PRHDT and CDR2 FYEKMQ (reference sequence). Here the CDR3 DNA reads TGTGCCAGCAGTCCCTCACTCGACAGGGACAGGGGCTACGAGCAGTACTTC. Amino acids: CASSPSLDRDRGYEQYF.

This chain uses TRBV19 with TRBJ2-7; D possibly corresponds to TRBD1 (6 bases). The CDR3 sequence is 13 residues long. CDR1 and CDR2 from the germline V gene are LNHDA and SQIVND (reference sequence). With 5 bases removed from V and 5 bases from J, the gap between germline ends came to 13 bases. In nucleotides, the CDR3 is TGTGCCAGTAGTCAATGGGGACAAGACGAGCAGTACTTC. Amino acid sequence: CASSQWGQDEQYF.

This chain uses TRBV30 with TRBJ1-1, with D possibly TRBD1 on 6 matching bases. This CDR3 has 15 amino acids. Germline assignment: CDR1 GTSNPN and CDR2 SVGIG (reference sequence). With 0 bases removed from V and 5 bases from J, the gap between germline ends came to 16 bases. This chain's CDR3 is CAWSVPPGARTEAFF. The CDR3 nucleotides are TGTGCCTGGAGTGTACCTCCAGGGGCGAGGACTGAAGCTTTCTTT.

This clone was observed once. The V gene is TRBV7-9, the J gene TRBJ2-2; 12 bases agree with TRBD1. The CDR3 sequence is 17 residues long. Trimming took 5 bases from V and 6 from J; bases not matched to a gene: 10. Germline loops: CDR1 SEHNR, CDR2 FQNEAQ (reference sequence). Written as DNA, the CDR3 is TGTGCCAGCAGCGACCGGTTAGGGACAGGGGGCCCCGGGGAGCTGTTTTTT. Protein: CASSDRLGTGGPGELFF.